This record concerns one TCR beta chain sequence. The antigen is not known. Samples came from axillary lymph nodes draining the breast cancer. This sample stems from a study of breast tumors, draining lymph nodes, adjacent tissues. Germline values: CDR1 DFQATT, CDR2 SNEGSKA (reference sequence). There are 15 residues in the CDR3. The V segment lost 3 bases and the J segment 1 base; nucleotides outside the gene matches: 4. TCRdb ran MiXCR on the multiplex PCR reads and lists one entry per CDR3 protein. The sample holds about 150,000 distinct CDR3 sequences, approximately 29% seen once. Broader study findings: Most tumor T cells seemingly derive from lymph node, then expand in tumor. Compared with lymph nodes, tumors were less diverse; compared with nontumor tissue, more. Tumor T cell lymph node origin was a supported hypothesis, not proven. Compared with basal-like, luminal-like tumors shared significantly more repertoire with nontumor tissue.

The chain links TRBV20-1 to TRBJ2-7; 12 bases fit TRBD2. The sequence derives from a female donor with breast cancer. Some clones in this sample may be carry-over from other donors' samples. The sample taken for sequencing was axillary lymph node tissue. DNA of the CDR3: TGCAGTGCTAGGACTAGCGGGGGAGATTCCTACGAGCAGTACGTC. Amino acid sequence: CSARTSGGDSYEQYV.